The 6 T cell receptor beta chains reported below all come from one sample, sequenced in a study of technical replicates of blood from a handful of donors. Assay: immunoSEQ multiplex PCR; the TCRdb copy retains only in-frame clones and omits some. The data hold roughly 80,000 clones, with around 94% observed a single time. The material sequenced was T cells isolated from PBMCs. These receptor sequences come from a human donor in good health.

The chain combines TRBV19 with TRBJ1-2; D is perhaps TRBD1 (6 bases). Germline assignment: CDR1 LNHDA and CDR2 SQIVND (reference sequence). V dropped 8 bases and J dropped 4 bases, with 17 bases sitting between them. CDR3 length: 14 amino acids. CDR3 protein: CASFSRDKFYGYTF. The CDR3 bases are TGTGCCAGTTTCTCCCGGGACAAGTTCTATGGCTACACCTTC.

The chain carries TRBV5-4 and TRBJ2-7; TRBD2 agrees at 10 bases. CDR1 and CDR2 (germline): SGHNT, YYREEE (reference sequence). V lost 3 bases and J lost 0; bases outside the gene matches: 3. This CDR3 comprises 15 residues. CDR3 nucleotides: TGTGCCAGCAGCTACGGACTAGCGGACTCCTACGAGCAGTACTTC. It specifies CASSYGLADSYEQYF.

The gene calls are TRBV28 and TRBJ1-2, with 7 nucleotides matching TRBD1. Looked up from germline, CDR1 is MDHEN and CDR2 is SYDVKM. CDR3 length equals 16 residues. The V and J ends lost 4 bases and 5 bases, in that order; junction bases with no gene match: 13. CDR3 in DNA: TGTGCCAGCAGTTCGAGAACGGGACAGCTTCGATATGGCTACACCTTC. Amino acid sequence: CASSSRTGQLRYGYTF.

This chain's CDR3 is CASSPRGGDQPQHF. For the CDR3, the DNA is TGTGCCAGCTCACCGCGGGGGGGGGACCAGCCCCAGCATTTT. The V gene is TRBV18, the J gene TRBJ1-5; tentative D call: TRBD1 (5 bases). The CDR3 length is 14 residues. Per the germline V gene, CDR1 is KGHSH and CDR2 is LQKENI. V was cut by 3 bases and J by 7 bases, with 13 bases left in between.

The chain combines TRBV11-3 with TRBJ1-1; TRBD1 might be the D (5 bases). V lost 2 bases to trimming and J lost 6 bases, with 13 bases between them. This CDR3 region has 14 residues. CDR1 SGHNT and CDR2 YENEEA come from the germline V gene. The CDR3 sequence is CASSLQGKGAEAFF. The DNA for the CDR3 is TGTGCCAGCAGCTTACAGGGAAAAGGCGCTGAAGCTTTCTTT.

V is TRBV28 and J is TRBJ1-5; D is ambiguous. Trimming stripped 5 bases from V and 4 bases from J, with 9 bases between. This CDR3 region has 13 residues. The germline gives CDR1 MDHEN, CDR2 SYDVKM. The CDR3 coding sequence is TGTGCCAGCAGTCTAGACGGGAATCAGCCCCAGCATTTT. Its protein product is CASSLDGNQPQHF.